This T cell receptor beta chain stems from a study of CD8 T cells in ankylosing spondylitis. Study results and caveats: Matched synovial fluid from ankylosing spondylitis patients was reported to be enriched for disease-linked clones. Relatively rare in peripheral blood, disease-linked clones were also CD8+. Among TCR beta sequences, a motif of fewer than 10 highly homologous variants appeared characteristic of ankylosing spondylitis blood.

On this clonotype: Its antigen remains unidentified.

Quantitative 5'-RACE with molecular barcodes was used to make the TCR beta libraries. TCRdb used MiXCR to reprocess the 5' RACE reads, holding one entry per CDR3 protein. The sample holds roughly 130,000 distinct CDR3 sequences, 6.5% to 8.5% seen once. This TCR was sampled from a male donor with ankylosing spondylitis. Source material: synovial fluid, either unsorted or a sorted T cell fraction (not recorded which).

The CDR3 coding sequence is TGCGCCAGCAGCCAAATTCTAGCGGCTGGGGCCAACGTCCTGACTTTC. It specifies CASSQILAAGANVLTF. This chain uses TRBV4-3 with TRBJ2-6; 7 bases match TRBD2. Germline values: CDR1 LGHNA, CDR2 YSLEER. CDR3 size: 16 residues. J gave up 2 bases and V 2 bases, and 3 bases lay outside the gene matches.